This T cell receptor beta chain was sequenced in a study of T cell responses to AZD1222 COVID-19 vaccine. V was cut by 5 bases and J by 4 bases, with 17 bases left in between. Germline CDR1 and CDR2: SGHVS and FNYEAQ. The CDR3 runs 15 residues. Produced via immunoSEQ multiplex PCR; TCRdb's table is partial and in-frame only. The table shows more than 90,000 clones, with 88% occurring only once. This chain connects TRBV7-6 to TRBJ1-2; D might be TRBD1 (5 bases). The specimen comprised peripheral blood, sampled 28 days after the second AZD1222 dose. The source is an adult who received the AZD1222 COVID-19 vaccine. The CDR3 DNA follows: TGTGCCAGCAGCCCACGAACAGGATTAGGCTATGGCTACACCTTC. As protein: CASSPRTGLGYGYTF.